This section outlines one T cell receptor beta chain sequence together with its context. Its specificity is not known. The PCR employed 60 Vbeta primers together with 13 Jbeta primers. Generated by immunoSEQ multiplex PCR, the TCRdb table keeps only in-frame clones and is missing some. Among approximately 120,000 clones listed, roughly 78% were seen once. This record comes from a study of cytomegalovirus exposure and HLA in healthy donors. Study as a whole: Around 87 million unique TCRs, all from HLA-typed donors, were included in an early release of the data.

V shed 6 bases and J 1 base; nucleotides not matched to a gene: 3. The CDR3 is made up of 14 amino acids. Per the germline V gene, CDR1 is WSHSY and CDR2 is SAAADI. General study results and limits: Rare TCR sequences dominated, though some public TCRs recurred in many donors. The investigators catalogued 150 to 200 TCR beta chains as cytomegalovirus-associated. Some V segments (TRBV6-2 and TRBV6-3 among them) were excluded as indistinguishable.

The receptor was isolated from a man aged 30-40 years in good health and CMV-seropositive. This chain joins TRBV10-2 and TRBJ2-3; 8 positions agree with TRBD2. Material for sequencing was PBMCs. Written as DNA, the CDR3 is TGCGCCAGCAGGAAGCGGGAGCGCACAGATACGCAGTATTTT. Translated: CASRKRERTDTQYF.